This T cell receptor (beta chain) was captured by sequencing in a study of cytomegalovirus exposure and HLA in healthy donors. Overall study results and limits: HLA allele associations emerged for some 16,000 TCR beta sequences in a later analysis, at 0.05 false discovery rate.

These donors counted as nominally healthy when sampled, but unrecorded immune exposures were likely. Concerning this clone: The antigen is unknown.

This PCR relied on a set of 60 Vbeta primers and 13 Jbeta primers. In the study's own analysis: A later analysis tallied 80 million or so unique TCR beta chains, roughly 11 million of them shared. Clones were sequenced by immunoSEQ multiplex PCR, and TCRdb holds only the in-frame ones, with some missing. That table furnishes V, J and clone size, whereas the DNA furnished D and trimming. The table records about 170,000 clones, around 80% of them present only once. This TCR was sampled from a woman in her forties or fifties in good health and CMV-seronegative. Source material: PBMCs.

This chain's CDR3 is CASSVLSGTRSGEQYF. CDR3 in DNA: TGTGCCAGCAGTGTCCTGTCCGGGACAAGAAGTGGCGAGCAGTACTTC. The V and J genes are TRBV25-1 and TRBJ2-7; TRBD1 is a possible D gene (6 bases). Trimming removed 4 bases at V and 6 bases at J, with 22 bases between. Germline CDR1 MGHDK, CDR2 SYGVNS. This CDR3 spans 16 amino acids.